This T cell receptor (beta chain) was identified during a study of brain metastases from non-small cell lung cancer. The protocol was immunoSEQ multiplex PCR, while the TCRdb copy is restricted to in-frame clones and leaves out a portion. The data contain about 1,300 clones, 90% of them singletons. Study-level findings and limits: Brain metastases shared most TCR repertoire with primaries, with sparse T cells. Compared with primary tumors, brain metastases showed less T-cell infiltration. Expanded T-cell clones appeared in 55% to 75% of brain metastases over primaries.

In regard to this clone: Its target is unknown.

This clonotype originated in a donor at least 40 years old with non-small cell lung cancer. What was sequenced was primary lung tumor tissue.

This CDR3 is CASSYRSTSTDTQYF. The CDR3 coding sequence is TGTGCCAGCAGTTACCGATCGACTAGCACAGATACGCAGTATTTT. This chain links TRBV6-5 with TRBJ2-3; D not certain. The CDR3 length is 15 residues. Per the germline V gene, CDR1 is MNHEY and CDR2 is SVGAGI. V was clipped by 2 bases and J by 0 bases, with 9 bases between them.